A selection of T cell receptor beta chains follows, all from one sample in a study of T cell repertoires in ileal Crohn's disease. The repertoire was sequenced with immunoSEQ multiplex PCR; TCRdb's copy has only in-frame clones and lacks some. The data contain 55,000 to 65,000 clones, roughly 91% of them singletons. Material for sequencing was ileal tissue. All receptors derive from an adult with Crohn's disease. CDR3s include the opening cysteine and the closing phenylalanine or tryptophan. The D gene is left open where the match is weak. Clone size, where shown, is once, few, many, or a class for clones that have expanded.

j_gene | d_gene | abundance | v_gene | CDR3nt | CDR3aa
TRBJ2-7 | . | . | TRBV4-3 | TGCGCCAGCAGCCAAGGATACCCAGGGTCTTCCTACGAGCAGTACTTC | CASSQGYPGSSYEQYF
TRBJ2-7 | . | . | TRBV10-3 | TGTGCCATTACCGGGACACTTACCTTGGACGAGCAGTACTTC | CAITGTLTLDEQYF
TRBJ1-1 | TRBD1 | few | TRBV7-9 | TGTGCCAGCAGCCAAGCAATGACAGGGCCCACTGAAGCTTTCTTT | CASSQAMTGPTEAFF
TRBJ2-5 | TRBD1 | few | TRBV6-1 | TGTGCCAGCAGTGAGGGGACAGGGAAAGAGACCCAGTACTTC | CASSEGTGKETQYF
TRBJ2-7 | TRBD2 | . | TRBV6-5 | TGTGCCAGCAGTCTAGCGGGAGGGCCCTACGAGCAGTACTTC | CASSLAGGPYEQYF
TRBJ1-1 | . | . | TRBV2 | TGTGCCAGCAGTGTGTCGGGAGGAGAAGCTTTCTTT | CASSVSGGEAFF
TRBJ1-2 | . | . | TRBV2 | TGTGCCAGCAGTACTGGAGTTGGGGGCTACACCTTC | CASSTGVGGYTF
TRBJ2-2 | TRBD1 | . | TRBV4-2 | TGTGCCAGCAGCCTACGGACAGGCGAGAACACCGGGGAGCTGTTTTTT | CASSLRTGENTGELFF
TRBJ1-5 | . | . | TRBV5-1 | TGCGCCAGCAGCTTGTCAGGGGCGAATCAGCCCCAGCATTTT | CASSLSGANQPQHF
TRBJ1-2 | . | . | TRBV6-1 | TGTGCCAGCAGTGAACGCCGGGGCTATGGCTACACCTTC | CASSERRGYGYTF
TRBJ2-7 | TRBD2 | . | TRBV7-2 | TGTGCCAGCAGCATACATAGCGGGAGCTCCTACGAGCAGTACTTC | CASSIHSGSSYEQYF
TRBJ1-2 | . | once | TRBV5-6 | TGTGCCAGCAGCTTGGCACTAACAGGGCGGGGCTACACCTTC | CASSLALTGRGYTF
TRBJ2-5 | . | . | TRBV25-1 | TGTGCCAGCAGTGAAGCCGTGACAGGTACGGGAGAGACCCAGTACTTC | CASSEAVTGTGETQYF
TRBJ1-2 | TRBD1 | few | TRBV6-1 | TGTGCCAGCACCAACGACAGGGATGGCTACACCTTC | CASTNDRDGYTF
TRBJ2-5 | TRBD1 | once | TRBV10-3 | TGTGCCATCAGAGGGACAGCTCAAGAGACCCAGTACTTC | CAIRGTAQETQYF
TRBJ2-5 | TRBD2 | . | TRBV9 | TGTGCCAGCAGCGTAAGCGGGGTTCGGGAGACCCAGTACTTC | CASSVSGVRETQYF
TRBJ2-1 | . | . | TRBV30 | TGTGCCTGGAGTTTCACCCTACGGGATAAGAATGAGCAGTTCTTC | CAWSFTLRDKNEQFF
TRBJ2-3 | . | . | TRBV7-9 | TGTGCCAGCAGCTTAGATCCTGGGGGCGCGAGTACGCAGTATTTT | CASSLDPGGASTQYF